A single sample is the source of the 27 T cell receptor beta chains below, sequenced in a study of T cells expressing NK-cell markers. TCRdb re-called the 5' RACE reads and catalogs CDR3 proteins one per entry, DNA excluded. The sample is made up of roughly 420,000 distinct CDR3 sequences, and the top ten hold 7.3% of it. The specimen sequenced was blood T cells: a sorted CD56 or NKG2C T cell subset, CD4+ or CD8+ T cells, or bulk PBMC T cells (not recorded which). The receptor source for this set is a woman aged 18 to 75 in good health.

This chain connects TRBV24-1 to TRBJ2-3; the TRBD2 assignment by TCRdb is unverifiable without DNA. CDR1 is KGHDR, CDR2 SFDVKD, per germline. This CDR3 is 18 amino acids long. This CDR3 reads CATSDRWGLAGGTDTQYF.

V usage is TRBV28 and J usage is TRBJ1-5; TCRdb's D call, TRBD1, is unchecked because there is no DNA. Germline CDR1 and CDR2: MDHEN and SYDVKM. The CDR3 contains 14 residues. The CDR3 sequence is CASCPRVGNQPQHF. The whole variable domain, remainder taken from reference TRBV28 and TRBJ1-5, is DVKVTQSSRYLVKRTGEKVFLECVQDMDHENMFWYRQDPGLGLRLIYFSYDVKMKEKGDIPEGYSVSREKKERFSLILESASTNQTSMYLCASCPRVGNQPQHFGDGTRLSIL.

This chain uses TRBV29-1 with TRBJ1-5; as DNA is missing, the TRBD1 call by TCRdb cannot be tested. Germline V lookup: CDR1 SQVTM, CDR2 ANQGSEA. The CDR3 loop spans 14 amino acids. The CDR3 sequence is CSVSLDRGDQPQHF.

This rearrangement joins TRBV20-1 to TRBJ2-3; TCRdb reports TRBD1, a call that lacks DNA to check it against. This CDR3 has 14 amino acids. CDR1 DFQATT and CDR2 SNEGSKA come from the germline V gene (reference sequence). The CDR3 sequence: CSARRGTSTDTQYF.

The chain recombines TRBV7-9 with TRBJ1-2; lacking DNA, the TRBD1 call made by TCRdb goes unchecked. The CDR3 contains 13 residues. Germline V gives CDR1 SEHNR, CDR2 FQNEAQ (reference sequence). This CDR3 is CASSLSTGDGYTF.

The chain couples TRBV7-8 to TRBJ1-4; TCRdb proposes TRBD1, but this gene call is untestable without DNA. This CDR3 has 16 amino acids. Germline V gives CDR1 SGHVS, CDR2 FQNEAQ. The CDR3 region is CASSPRGRVTNEKLFF.

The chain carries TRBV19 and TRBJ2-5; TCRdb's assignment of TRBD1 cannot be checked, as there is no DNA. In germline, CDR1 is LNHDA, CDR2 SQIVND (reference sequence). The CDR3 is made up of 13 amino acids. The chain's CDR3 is CASSIAGLETQYF.

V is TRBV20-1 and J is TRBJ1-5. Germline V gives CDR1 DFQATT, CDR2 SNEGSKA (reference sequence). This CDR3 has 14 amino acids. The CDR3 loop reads CSARGRQFNQPQHF.

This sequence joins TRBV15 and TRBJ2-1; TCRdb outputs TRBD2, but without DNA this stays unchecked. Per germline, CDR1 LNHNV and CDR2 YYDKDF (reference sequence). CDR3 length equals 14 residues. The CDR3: CATSRKGGRDEQFF. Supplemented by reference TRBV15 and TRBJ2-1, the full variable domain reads DAMVIQNPRYQVTQFGKPVTLSCSQTLNHNVMYWYQQKSSQAPKLLFHYYDKDFNNEADTPDNFQSRRPNTSFCFLDIRSPGLGDTAMYLCATSRKGGRDEQFFGPGTRLTVL.

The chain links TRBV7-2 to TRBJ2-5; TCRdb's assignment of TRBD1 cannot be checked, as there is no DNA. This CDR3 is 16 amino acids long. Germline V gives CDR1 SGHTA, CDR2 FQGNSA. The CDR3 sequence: CASSFAKRGSWETQYF.

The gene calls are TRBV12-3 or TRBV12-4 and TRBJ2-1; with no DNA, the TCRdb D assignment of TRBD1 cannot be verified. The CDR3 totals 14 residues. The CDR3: CASSPGTGVHEQFF.

CDR3 region: CASSLRLALNEQFF. The V call is TRBV12-3 or TRBV12-4, the J call TRBJ2-1; TCRdb's D call of TRBD2 is untestable without DNA. CDR3 length: 14 amino acids.

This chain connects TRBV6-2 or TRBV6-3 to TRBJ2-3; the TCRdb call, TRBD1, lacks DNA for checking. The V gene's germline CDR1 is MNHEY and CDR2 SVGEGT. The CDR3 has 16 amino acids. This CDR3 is CASSEIRDPAGDTQYF.

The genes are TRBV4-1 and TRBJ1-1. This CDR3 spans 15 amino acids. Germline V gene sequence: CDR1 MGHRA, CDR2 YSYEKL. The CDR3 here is CASSPTGGRNTEAFF.

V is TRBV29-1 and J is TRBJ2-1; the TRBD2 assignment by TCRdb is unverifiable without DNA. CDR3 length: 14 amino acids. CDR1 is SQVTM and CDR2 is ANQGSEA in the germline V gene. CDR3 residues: CSAPSGATYNEQFF.

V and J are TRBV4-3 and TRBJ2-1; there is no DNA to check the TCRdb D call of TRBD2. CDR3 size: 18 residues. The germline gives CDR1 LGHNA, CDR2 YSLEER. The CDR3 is CASSQDGFAGGGYNEQFF.

CDR3 loop: CSPSKAGPDTQYF. V gene TRBV20-1 combines with J gene TRBJ2-3; TCRdb lists TRBD2, though no DNA is available to test this call. CDR1 and CDR2 (germline): DFQATT, SNEGSKA (reference sequence). The CDR3 sequence is 13 residues long.

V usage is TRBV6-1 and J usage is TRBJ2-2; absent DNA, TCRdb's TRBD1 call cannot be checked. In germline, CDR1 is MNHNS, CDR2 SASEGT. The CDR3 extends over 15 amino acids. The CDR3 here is CASRLQGQHTGELFF.

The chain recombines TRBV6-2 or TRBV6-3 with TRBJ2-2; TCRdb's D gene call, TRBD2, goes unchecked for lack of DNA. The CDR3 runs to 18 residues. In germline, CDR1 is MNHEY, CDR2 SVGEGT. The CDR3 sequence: CASSYRQRGVANTGELFF.

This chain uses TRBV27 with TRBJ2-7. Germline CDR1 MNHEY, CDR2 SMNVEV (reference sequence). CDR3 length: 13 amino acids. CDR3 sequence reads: CASSFGSRYEQYF.

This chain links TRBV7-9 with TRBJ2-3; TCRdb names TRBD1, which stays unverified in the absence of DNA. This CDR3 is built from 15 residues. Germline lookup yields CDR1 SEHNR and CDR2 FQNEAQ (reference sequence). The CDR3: CASSPWTGRTDTQYF.

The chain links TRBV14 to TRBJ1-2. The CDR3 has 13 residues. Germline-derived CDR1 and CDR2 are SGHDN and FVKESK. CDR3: CASSPVTNYGYTF.

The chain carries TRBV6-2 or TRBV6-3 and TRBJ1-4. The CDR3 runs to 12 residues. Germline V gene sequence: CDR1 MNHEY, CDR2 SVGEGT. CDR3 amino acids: CASSVGDQKLFF.

The CDR3 sequence: CASSQDVAGQNTDTQYF. The genes are TRBV4-3 and TRBJ2-3; the TRBD1 assignment by TCRdb is unverifiable without DNA. Per germline, CDR1 LGHNA and CDR2 YSLEER. The CDR3 is 17 residues long.

This CDR3 reads CASSSQGTSTDTQYF. The J gene is TRBJ2-3, the V gene TRBV7-8; TCRdb calls TRBD1, which cannot be checked without DNA. This CDR3 has 15 residues. The germline gives CDR1 SGHVS, CDR2 FQNEAQ.

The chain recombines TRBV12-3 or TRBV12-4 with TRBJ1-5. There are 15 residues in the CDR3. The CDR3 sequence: CASSSGSFSNQPQHF.

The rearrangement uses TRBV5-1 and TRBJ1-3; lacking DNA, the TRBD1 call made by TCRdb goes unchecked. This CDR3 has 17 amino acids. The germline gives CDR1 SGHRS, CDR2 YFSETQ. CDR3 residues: CASSTGMTVGAGNTIYF.